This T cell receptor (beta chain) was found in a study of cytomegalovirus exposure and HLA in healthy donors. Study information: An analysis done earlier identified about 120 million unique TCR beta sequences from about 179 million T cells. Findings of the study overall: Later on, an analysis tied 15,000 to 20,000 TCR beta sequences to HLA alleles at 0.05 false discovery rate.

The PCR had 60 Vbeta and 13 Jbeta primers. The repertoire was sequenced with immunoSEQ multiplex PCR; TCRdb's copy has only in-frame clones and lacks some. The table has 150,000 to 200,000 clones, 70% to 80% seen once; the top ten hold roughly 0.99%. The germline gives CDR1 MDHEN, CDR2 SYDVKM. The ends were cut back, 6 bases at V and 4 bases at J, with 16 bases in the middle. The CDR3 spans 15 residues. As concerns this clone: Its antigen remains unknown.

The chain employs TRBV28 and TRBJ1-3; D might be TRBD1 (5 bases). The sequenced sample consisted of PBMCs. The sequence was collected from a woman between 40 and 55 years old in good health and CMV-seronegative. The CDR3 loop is CASSTTGNAGNTIYF. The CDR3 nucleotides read TGTGCCAGCAGCACCACAGGAAACGCAGGAAACACCATATATTTT.